The 10 T cell receptor beta chains reported below all come from one sample, sequenced in a study of T cell changes during pregnancy in multiple sclerosis. Sequenced by immunoSEQ multiplex PCR; TCRdb stores in-frame clones only, minus some. Of about 97,000 clones listed, approximately 90% are singletons. The specimen comprised peripheral blood, sampled in the second trimester of pregnancy. The receptors derive from a female donor in good health, enrolled as a control in a pregnancy study.

The rearrangement links TRBV7-9 to TRBJ2-2; TRBD1 matches at 7 bases. CDR3 size: 15 residues. Germline CDR1 and CDR2: SEHNR and FQNEAQ (reference sequence). V shed 5 bases and J 7 bases; nucleotides not matched to a gene: 10. DNA of the CDR3: TGTGCCAGCAGCCAGGATGACAGGGATCACGGGGAGCTGTTTTTT. This gives the protein CASSQDDRDHGELFF. The full variable domain, in which reference TRBV7-9 and TRBJ2-2 provide the parts outside the CDR3, is DTGVSQNPRHKITKRGQNVTFRCDPISEHNRLYWYRQTLGQGPEFLTYFQNEAQLEKSRLLSDRFSAERPKGSFSTLEIQRTEQGDSAMYLCASSQDDRDHGELFFGEGSRLTVL.

The chain combines TRBV7-2 with TRBJ1-6; D possibly corresponds to TRBD1 (5 bases). Germline CDR1 is SGHTA and CDR2 is FQGNSA. V was shortened by 1 base and J by 10 bases, with 11 bases between the two germline ends. This CDR3 has 14 amino acids. As DNA, the CDR3 is TGTGCCAGCAGCTTAGGACCGGGGGGGTCACCCCTCCACTTT. This gives the protein CASSLGPGGSPLHF.

V is TRBV6-5 and J is TRBJ1-1, with a tentative D call TRBD1 (5 bases). Germline V gene sequence: CDR1 MNHEY, CDR2 SVGAGI. Trimming stripped 4 bases from V and 2 bases from J, with 8 bases between. The CDR3 is 13 residues long. The CDR3 DNA is TGTGCCAGCAGTTTACAGGTCAACACTGAAGCTTTCTTT. Translating it yields CASSLQVNTEAFF.

V usage is TRBV5-1 and J usage is TRBJ1-1, with unresolved D. V was trimmed by 4 bases and J by 0 bases, leaving 19 bases between them. Germline lookup yields CDR1 SGHRS and CDR2 YFSETQ. The CDR3 sequence is 17 residues long. CDR3 residues: CASSPGGSAFLNTEAFF. In nucleotides, the CDR3 is TGCGCCAGCAGCCCGGGTGGCTCCGCCTTTTTGAACACTGAAGCTTTCTTT.

The chain has TRBV27 and TRBJ1-1; D remains ambiguous. The length of the CDR3 is 14 residues. The ends were cut back, 2 bases at V and 5 bases at J, with 12 bases in the middle. Germline V gene lookup returns CDR1 MNHEY and CDR2 SMNVEV (reference sequence). CDR3 sequence (DNA): TGTGCCAGCAGTTTAGTTGACCAGAGGACTGAAGCTTTCTTT. The encoded protein is CASSLVDQRTEAFF.

This rearrangement joins TRBV7-8 to TRBJ1-1; the D gene is possibly TRBD1 (5 bases). Germline-derived CDR1 and CDR2 are SGHVS and FQNEAQ. CDR3 length equals 14 residues. V was clipped by 5 bases and J by 5 bases, with 15 bases between them. This chain's CDR3 is CASSRRDGRTEAFF. The CDR3 DNA reads as TGTGCCAGCAGCCGGCGGGACGGGCGGACTGAAGCTTTCTTT. The complete variable domain, with remaining parts taken from reference TRBV7-8 and TRBJ1-1, reads GAGVSQSPRYKVAKRGQDVALRCDPISGHVSLFWYQQALGQGPEFLTYFQNEAQLDKSGLPSDRFFAERPEGSVSTLKIQRTQQEDSAVYLCASSRRDGRTEAFFGQGTRLTVV.

This clone appeared a single time. V usage is TRBV5-1 and J usage is TRBJ2-2; TRBD2 agrees at 7 bases. The CDR3 has 15 residues. The germline V gene has CDR1 SGHRS and CDR2 YFSETQ. The V segment lost 3 bases and the J segment 4 bases; nucleotides outside the gene matches: 6. The CDR3 region has the DNA TGCGCCAGCAGCTCCGGACTAGGAGGCACCGGGGAGCTGTTTTTT. Protein: CASSSGLGGTGELFF.

The chain combines TRBV9 with TRBJ1-2; D possibly corresponds to TRBD1 (5 bases). Germline CDR1 and CDR2: SGDLS and YYNGEE. V was clipped by 4 bases and J by 2 bases, with 12 bases between them. The CDR3 sequence is 14 residues long. CDR3 coding DNA: TGTGCCAGCAGCCGCGACAGCCGAAACTATGGCTACACCTTC. It is translated as CASSRDSRNYGYTF. Together with reference TRBV9 and TRBJ1-2, the CDR3 gives the full variable domain: DSGVTQTPKHLITATGQRVTLRCSPRSGDLSVYWYQQSLDQGLQFLIQYYNGEERAKGNILERFSAQQFPDLHSELNLSSLELGDSALYFCASSRDSRNYGYTFGSGTRLTVV.

This clone was detected only a few times. The CDR3 sequence: CASSRQGLNTEAFF. CDR3 DNA: TGTGCCAGCAGCAGACAGGGTCTGAACACTGAAGCTTTCTTT. The V call is TRBV9, the J call TRBJ1-1, with TRBD1 identical over 7 bases. CDR1 is SGDLS and CDR2 is YYNGEE in the germline V gene. The V and J ends lost 4 bases and 0 bases, in that order; junction bases with no gene match: 3. The CDR3 has 14 amino acids.

The V gene is TRBV10-2, the J gene TRBJ2-3, with TRBD2 matching 10 bases. Germline CDR1 and CDR2: WSHSY and SAAADI. The CDR3 has 16 residues. With 5 bases clipped from V and 3 bases from J, the junction kept 8 bases outside the gene matches. CDR3 bases: TGCGCCAGCAGTCCCTTGAAGCGGGGGGGGACAGATACGCAGTATTTT. Protein: CASSPLKRGGTDTQYF.